This TCR beta chain emerged from a study of immune heterogeneity within non-small cell lung tumors. The TCR beta CDR3 region underwent multiplex PCR amplification with 32 V and 13 J primers. One entry per CDR3 protein results from TCRdb running MiXCR on the multiplex PCR reads. The table has about 13,000 distinct CDR3 sequences, 20% to 25% seen once. Study-wide findings and caveats: Recurring identical dominant CDR3 beta clonotypes were observed across tumor sites within a patient, together with site-unique high-frequency clones.

Trimming cost V 11 bases and J 6 bases, with 19 bases left between them. Germline CDR1 is LNHDA and CDR2 is SQIVND (reference sequence). CDR3 length: 13 residues. In the case of this clonotype: Its antigen is not known.

Template input was genomic DNA from bulk tumor (around 610 ng per sample). Multiple widely separated biopsies were taken from each primary tumor at surgery. Before undergoing curative surgery, patients had newly diagnosed non-small cell lung cancer that was untreated. This clonotype originated in a man between 45 and 60 years old with non-small cell lung cancer. The chain links TRBV19 to TRBJ1-1; tentative D call: TRBD1 (6 bases). The sample was lung tumor tissue. CDR3 in amino acids: CASRRGGSAEAFF. The CDR3 nucleotides are TGTGCCTCTCGCAGGGGAGGGTCCGCTGAAGCTTTCTTT.